Each of the 16 T cell receptor beta chains below was sequenced from the same sample in a study of beta chain features in type 1 diabetes (dated by TCRdb to between 2018 and 2020). Libraries were made using the immunoSEQ multiplex PCR assay. The entire amount of isolated RNA was reverse transcribed using the High Capacity cDNA Reverse Transcription Kit, so the sequenced TCRB transcripts were expressed ones. Held by TCRdb, this immuneACCESS table contains in-frame sequences only and omits some clones. Under half of the omission traces to an unresolved V gene where checked; the cause of the rest is unknown. Across this sample there are roughly 170,000 clones, with about 13% seen only once. Jointly, the top ten make up 0.6% to 0.8% of the sample. Sequencing input: central memory CD4+ T cells from blood. Receptor source: a woman under 30 in good health.

This chain uses TRBV6-5 with TRBJ2-7; tentative D call: TRBD1 (6 bases). The V gene lost 7 bases and the J gene lost 3 bases, with 19 bases spanning the gap. This CDR3 region has 15 residues. Germline assignment: CDR1 MNHEY and CDR2 SVGAGI. Here the CDR3 reads CASTKAAGARYEQYF. Here the CDR3 DNA reads TGTGCCAGCACCAAGGCAGCAGGGGCCCGCTACGAGCAGTACTTC.

This clone has more than one count but fewer than ten. The chain carries TRBV28 and TRBJ1-2; TRBD1 aligns across 7 bases. Germline V lookup: CDR1 MDHEN, CDR2 SYDVKM. With V trimmed by 8 bases and J by 3 bases, 9 bases remained unmatched. This CDR3 has 14 residues. In nucleotides, the CDR3 is TGTGCCAGCGTGGCGGGACAGAGCGACTATGGCTACACCTTC. Its protein is CASVAGQSDYGYTF.

Only a few counts were recorded for this clone. This sequence joins TRBV28 and TRBJ1-2, with D perhaps matching TRBD1 (5 bases). Trimming took off 6 bases at V and 4 bases at J, with 15 bases between the two ends. This CDR3 has 14 residues. The germline gives CDR1 MDHEN, CDR2 SYDVKM. The CDR3 reads CASRRMGGSYGYTF. CDR3 in DNA: TGTGCCAGCAGGAGGATGGGGGGGAGCTATGGCTACACCTTC.

V is TRBV7-2 and J is TRBJ2-7, with 12 bases lining up with TRBD2. In germline, CDR1 is SGHTA, CDR2 FQGNSA. The CDR3 runs 16 residues. Unmatched junction bases numbered 7, after V lost 3 bases and J lost 4 bases. This CDR3 reads CASSFRLAGDRYEQYF. CDR3 nucleotides: TGTGCCAGCAGCTTTAGACTAGCGGGAGACAGGTACGAGCAGTACTTC.

The chain carries TRBV7-9 and TRBJ2-7; tentatively, D is TRBD1 (6 bases). V was pared by 2 bases and J by 0 bases, with 14 bases between. The germline gives CDR1 SEHNR, CDR2 FQNEAQ (reference sequence). This CDR3 has 16 residues. The CDR3 region is CASSLQQGRSSYEQYF. The CDR3, as DNA: TGTGCCAGCAGCTTACAACAGGGCCGTAGCTCCTACGAGCAGTACTTC.

Only a few counts were recorded for this clone. This chain links TRBV7-2 with TRBJ1-2; D possibly corresponds to TRBD1 (6 bases). V was clipped by 5 bases and J by 8 bases, with 21 bases between them. The germline CDR1 and CDR2 sequences are SGHTA and FQGNSA. The CDR3 covers 15 residues. CDR3 in amino acids: CASSRESTGTRGYTF. The DNA for the CDR3 is TGTGCCAGCAGCCGAGAGAGCACAGGGACGAGGGGCTACACCTTC.

V usage is TRBV28 and J usage is TRBJ1-1; 9 bases are shared with TRBD1. V was pared by 3 bases and J by 5 bases, with 10 bases of the junction left unmatched. The germline gives CDR1 MDHEN, CDR2 SYDVKM. CDR3 length: 16 amino acids. CDR3 coding DNA: TGTGCCAGCAGTTTTCTAGGGACAGGGTGGATGACTGAAGCTTTCTTT. This encodes CASSFLGTGWMTEAFF.

The DNA of the CDR3 is TGTGCCAGCAGCGTTAGCGGGGAAACGAACACCGGGGAGCTGTTTTTT. Translated: CASSVSGETNTGELFF. The chain joins TRBV9 to TRBJ2-2, with 8 bases aligning to TRBD2. The CDR3 runs to 16 residues. J was trimmed by 0 bases and V by 2 bases; bases with no gene match: 3. Germline V gene data show CDR1 as SGDLS and CDR2 as YYNGEE. The full variable domain, with the rest looked up from reference TRBV9 and TRBJ2-2, is DSGVTQTPKHLITATGQRVTLRCSPRSGDLSVYWYQQSLDQGLQFLIQYYNGEERAKGNILERFSAQQFPDLHSELNLSSLELGDSALYFCASSVSGETNTGELFFGEGSRLTVL.

In its sample, this clone was seen a few times. The gene calls are TRBV7-9 and TRBJ1-1; 8 bases map to TRBD1. CDR1 is SEHNR and CDR2 is FQNEAQ in the germline V gene (reference sequence). J lost 4 bases, V lost 5 bases, and 6 bases had no gene match. The CDR3 extends over 14 amino acids. The CDR3 nucleotides are TGTGCCAGCAGCACGCGACAGGGGAGCACTGAAGCTTTCTTT. Translation: CASSTRQGSTEAFF.

The chain employs TRBV5-1 and TRBJ1-2; TRBD1 might be the D (5 bases). CDR3 length: 12 amino acids. Trimming removed 2 bases at V and 8 bases at J, with 10 bases between. Germline V gene data show CDR1 as SGHRS and CDR2 as YFSETQ. CDR3 residues: CASSFAGTGYTF. In DNA form, the CDR3 reads TGCGCCAGCAGCTTTGCGGGGACGGGCTACACCTTC.

V gene TRBV7-9 combines with J gene TRBJ2-2; 9 bases fit TRBD2. The CDR3 contains 16 residues. Germline assignment: CDR1 SEHNR and CDR2 FQNEAQ (reference sequence). V shed 5 bases and J 6 bases; nucleotides not matched to a gene: 10. This CDR3 is CASSQAPAGGPGELFF. For the CDR3, the DNA is TGTGCCAGCAGCCAAGCCCCAGCGGGAGGTCCCGGGGAGCTGTTTTTT.

This clone was counted only a few times. This same CDR3 is encoded by further DNA sequences in the sample. This chain uses TRBV9 with TRBJ1-5; tentatively, D is TRBD1 (5 bases). V lost 3 bases to trimming and J lost 0 bases, with 10 bases between them. Germline CDR1 reads SGDLS; CDR2 reads YYNGEE. The CDR3 sequence is 15 residues long. The CDR3 region is CASSGPGYSNQPQHF. The DNA for the CDR3 is TGTGCCAGCAGCGGGCCAGGGTATAGCAATCAGCCCCAGCATTTT.

This clone was found a few times. The chain carries TRBV10-3 and TRBJ2-5, with TRBD1 matching over 7 bases. Germline V CDR1 and CDR2: ENHRY, SYGVKD. CDR3 length: 15 residues. V shed 7 bases and J 7 bases; nucleotides not matched to a gene: 15. DNA of the CDR3: TGTGCCATCAACCGACAGGGACCTCAGGACGGGACCCAGTACTTC. This codes for CAINRQGPQDGTQYF.

Concerning this clone itself: At one end the junction does not follow the germline gene, possibly because of a read error. This chain joins TRBV6-6 and TRBJ2-1; TRBD1 matches 12 bases. CDR1 is MNHNY and CDR2 is SVGAGI in the germline V gene (reference sequence). The CDR3 contains 15 residues. The DNA for the CDR3 is TGTGCCATCAGTGAGGGACAGGGGGCCCCCAATGAGCAGTTCTTC. As protein: CAISEGQGAPNEQFF.

This clone was picked up a small number of times. The V and J genes are TRBV5-1 and TRBJ2-1; TRBD1 matches 10 bases. After removal of 2 bases from V and 4 bases from J, the junction contained 3 bases not matched to a gene. Germline V gene lookup returns CDR1 SGHRS and CDR2 YFSETQ. The CDR3 sequence is 15 residues long. The CDR3 here is CASSLGQGGYNEQFF. The CDR3 DNA follows: TGCGCCAGCAGCTTAGGACAGGGGGGGTACAATGAGCAGTTCTTC. Combining the CDR3 with reference TRBV5-1 and TRBJ2-1 gives the whole variable domain KAGVTQTPRYLIKTRGQQVTLSCSPISGHRSVSWYQQTPGQGLQFLFEYFSETQRNKGNFPGRFSGRQFSNSRSEMNVSTLELGDSALYLCASSLGQGGYNEQFFGPGTRLTVL.

This clone was seen only a few times. The rearrangement joins TRBV14 to TRBJ2-5; a possible D gene is TRBD1 (5 bases). Germline V gene data show CDR1 as SGHDN and CDR2 as FVKESK. The CDR3 is made up of 13 amino acids. The ends were cut back, 6 bases at V and 5 bases at J, with 13 bases in the middle. The chain's CDR3 is CASSLFRGETQYF. The CDR3, as DNA: TGTGCCAGCAGTCTCTTTAGGGGCGAGACCCAGTACTTC.